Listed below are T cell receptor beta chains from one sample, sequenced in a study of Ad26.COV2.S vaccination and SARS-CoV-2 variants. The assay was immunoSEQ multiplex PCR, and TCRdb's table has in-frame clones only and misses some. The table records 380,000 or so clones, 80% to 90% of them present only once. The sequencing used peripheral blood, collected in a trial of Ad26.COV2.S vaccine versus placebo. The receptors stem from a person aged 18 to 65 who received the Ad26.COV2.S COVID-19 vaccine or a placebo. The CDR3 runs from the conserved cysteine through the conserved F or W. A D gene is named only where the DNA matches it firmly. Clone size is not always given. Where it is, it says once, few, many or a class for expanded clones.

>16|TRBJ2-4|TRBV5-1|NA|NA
CASSSEPGAAKNIQYF
TGCGCCAGCAGCTCCGAACCGGGAGCGGCCAAAAACATTCAGTACTTC
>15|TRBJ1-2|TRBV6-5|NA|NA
CASSYGVQANYGYTF
TGTGCCAGCAGTTACGGGGTTCAAGCTAACTATGGCTACACCTTC
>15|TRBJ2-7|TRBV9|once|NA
CASSEGGEGSYEQYF
TGTGCCAGCAGCGAGGGCGGAGAAGGGTCCTACGAGCAGTACTTC
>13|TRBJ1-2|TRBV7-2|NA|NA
CASSPTDNYGYTF
TGTGCCAGCAGCCCGACAGACAACTATGGCTACACCTTC
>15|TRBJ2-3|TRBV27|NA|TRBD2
CASSLIAGGSDTQYF
TGTGCCAGCAGTCTAATAGCGGGAGGTTCTGATACGCAGTATTTT
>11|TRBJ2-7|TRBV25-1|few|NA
CASRYYYEQYF
TGTGCCAGCAGGTATTACTACGAGCAGTACTTC
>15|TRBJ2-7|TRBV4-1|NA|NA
CASSPRDIQPYEQYF
TGCGCCAGCAGCCCTCGGGACATCCAACCCTACGAGCAGTACTTC
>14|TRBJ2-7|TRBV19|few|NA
CASSNGRGSYEQYF
TGTGCCAGTAGTAACGGCAGGGGCTCCTACGAGCAGTACTTC
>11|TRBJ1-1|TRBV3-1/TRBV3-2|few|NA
CASSQLSEAFF
TGTGCCAGCAGCCAACTCTCTGAAGCTTTCTTT
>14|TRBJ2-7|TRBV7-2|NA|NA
CASSLTGLTYEQYF
TGTGCCAGCAGCTTAACAGGGCTAACCTACGAGCAGTACTTC
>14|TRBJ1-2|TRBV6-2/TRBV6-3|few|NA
CASSYPGDPYGYTF
TGTGCCAGCAGTTATCCAGGGGATCCCTATGGCTACACCTTC
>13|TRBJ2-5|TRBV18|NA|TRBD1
CASSPVRGETQYF
TGTGCCAGCTCACCCGTCAGGGGGGAGACCCAGTACTTC
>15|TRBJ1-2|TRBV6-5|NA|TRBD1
CASSPRDRPVWGYTF
TGTGCCAGCAGTCCGAGGGACAGGCCCGTCTGGGGCTACACCTTC
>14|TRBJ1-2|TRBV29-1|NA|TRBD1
CSVHQTGAPYGYTF
TGCAGCGTCCACCAGACAGGGGCCCCCTATGGCTACACCTTC
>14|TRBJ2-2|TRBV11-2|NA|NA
CASSLTLNTGELFF
TGTGCCAGCAGCTTAACCCTGAACACCGGGGAGCTGTTTTTT
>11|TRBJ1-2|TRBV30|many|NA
CAWSRGGGYTF
TGTGCCTGGAGTAGAGGGGGGGGCTACACCTTC
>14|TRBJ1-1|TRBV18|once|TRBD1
CASSPHRGNTEAFF
TGTGCCAGCTCACCACACAGGGGGAACACTGAAGCTTTCTTT
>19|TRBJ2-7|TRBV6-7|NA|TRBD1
CASSYPVRGQGISTSEQYF
TGTGCCAGCAGTTACCCAGTCCGAGGACAGGGGATATCTACGAGCGAGCAGTACTTC
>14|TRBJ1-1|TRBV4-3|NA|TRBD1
CASSQDRERAEAFF
TGCGCCAGCAGCCAGGACAGGGAAAGGGCTGAAGCTTTCTTT
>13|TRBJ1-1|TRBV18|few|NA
CASSPVVNTEAFF
TGTGCCAGCTCACCAGTAGTGAACACTGAAGCTTTCTTT
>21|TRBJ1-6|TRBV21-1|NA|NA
CASRSPITPGFTRSYNSPLHF
TGTGCCAGCAGGTCACCCATTACTCCGGGATTCACTCGCTCCTATAATTCACCCCTCCACTTT
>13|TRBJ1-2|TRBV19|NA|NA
CASSMILNYGYTF
TGTGCCAGTAGTATGATCCTTAACTATGGCTACACCTTC
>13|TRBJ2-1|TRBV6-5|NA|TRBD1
CATYLPGQGQAFF
TGTGCCACCTACCTACCGGGACAGGGCCAGGCGTTCTTC
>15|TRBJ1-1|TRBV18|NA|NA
CASSPPRAQGTEAFF
TGTGCCAGCTCACCACCGAGGGCACAGGGCACTGAAGCTTTCTTT
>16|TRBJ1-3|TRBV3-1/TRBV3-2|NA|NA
CASRPGTAVSGNTIYF
TGTGCCAGCAGACCCGGGACGGCTGTCTCTGGAAACACCATATATTTT
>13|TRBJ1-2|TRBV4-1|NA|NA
CASSPVTGIGYTF
TGCGCCAGCAGCCCTGTCACGGGGATCGGCTACACCTTC
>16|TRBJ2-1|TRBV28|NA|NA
CASRESQTGRNNEQFF
TGTGCCAGCAGGGAGTCACAGACAGGTAGGAACAATGAGCAGTTCTTC
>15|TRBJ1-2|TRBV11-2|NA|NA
CASSLEAGSANGYTF
TGTGCCAGCAGCTTAGAAGCAGGATCCGCTAATGGCTACACCTTC
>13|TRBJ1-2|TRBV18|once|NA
CASSPDGSYGYTF
TGTGCCAGCTCACCCGACGGGAGCTATGGCTACACCTTC
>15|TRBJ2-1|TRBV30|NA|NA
CAWSVNSATYNEQFF
TGTGCCTGGAGTGTAAATAGCGCGACCTACAATGAGCAGTTCTTC
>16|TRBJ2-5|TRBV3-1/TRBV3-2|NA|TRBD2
CASSRGPGTNQETQYF
TGTGCCAGCAGCCGGGGCCCCGGGACTAACCAAGAGACCCAGTACTTC
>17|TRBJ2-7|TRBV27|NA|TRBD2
CASSLRGTSGSSYEQYF
TGTGCCAGCAGTTTAAGGGGAACTAGCGGTTCCTCCTACGAGCAGTACTTC
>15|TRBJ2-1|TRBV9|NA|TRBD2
CASSVASGGANEQFF
TGTGCCAGCAGCGTAGCGAGCGGGGGGGCCAATGAGCAGTTCTTC
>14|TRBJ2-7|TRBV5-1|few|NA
CASSPSRGSYEQYF
TGCGCCAGCAGCCCGTCCCGGGGAAGCTACGAGCAGTACTTC
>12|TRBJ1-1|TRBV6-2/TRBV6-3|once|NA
CASSYEAPEAFF
TGTGCCAGCAGTTACGAGGCCCCGGAAGCTTTCTTT
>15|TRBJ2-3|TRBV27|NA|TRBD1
CASSPGTAYTDTQYF
TGTGCCAGCAGTCCCGGGACAGCATACACAGATACGCAGTATTTT
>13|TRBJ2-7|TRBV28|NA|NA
CASGTRSSYEQYF
TGTGCCAGCGGAACCAGGAGCTCCTACGAGCAGTACTTC
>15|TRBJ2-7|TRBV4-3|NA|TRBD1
CASSQTGTGIDEQYF
TGCGCCAGCAGCCAAACCGGGACAGGCATCGACGAGCAGTACTTC
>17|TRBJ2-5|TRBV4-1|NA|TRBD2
CASSPRELAGYQETQYF
TGCGCCAGCAGCCCCAGGGAACTAGCGGGGTACCAAGAGACCCAGTACTTC
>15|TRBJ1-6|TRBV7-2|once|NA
CASSSDSSYNSPLHF
TGTGCCAGCAGCTCGGACAGCTCCTATAATTCACCCCTCCACTTT